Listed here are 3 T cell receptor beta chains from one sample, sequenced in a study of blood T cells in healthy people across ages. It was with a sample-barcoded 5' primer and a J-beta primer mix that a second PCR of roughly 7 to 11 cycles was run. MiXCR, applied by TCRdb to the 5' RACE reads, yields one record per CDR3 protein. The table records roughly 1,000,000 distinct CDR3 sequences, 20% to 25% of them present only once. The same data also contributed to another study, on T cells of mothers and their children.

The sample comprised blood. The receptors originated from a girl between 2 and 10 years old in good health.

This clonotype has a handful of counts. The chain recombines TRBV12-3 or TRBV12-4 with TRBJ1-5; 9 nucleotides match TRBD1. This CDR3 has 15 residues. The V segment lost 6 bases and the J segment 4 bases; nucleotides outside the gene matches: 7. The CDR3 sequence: CASRRGTGTNQPQHF. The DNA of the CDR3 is TGTGCCAGCAGACGCGGGACAGGGACGAATCAGCCCCAGCATTTT.

CDR3 in amino acids: CASSSGRTGNEQFF. For the CDR3, the DNA is TGTGCCAGTAGTAGCGGGAGAACAGGGAATGAGCAGTTCTTC. V usage is TRBV19 and J usage is TRBJ2-5; tentative D call: TRBD2 (7 bases). The last part of the DNA fits TRBJ2-1 better; the J call may be wrong. Germline CDR1 is LNHDA and CDR2 is SQIVND (reference sequence). There are 14 residues in the CDR3.

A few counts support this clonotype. The CDR3 nucleotides read TGCAGCGTTGGGGAGTACGAGCAGTACTTC. As protein: CSVGEYEQYF. The chain uses TRBV29-1 and TRBJ2-7; tentative D call: TRBD2 (5 bases). The V gene lost 4 bases and the J gene lost 4 bases, with 5 bases spanning the gap. The CDR3 runs 10 residues. Germline V gene data show CDR1 as SQVTM and CDR2 as ANQGSEA.